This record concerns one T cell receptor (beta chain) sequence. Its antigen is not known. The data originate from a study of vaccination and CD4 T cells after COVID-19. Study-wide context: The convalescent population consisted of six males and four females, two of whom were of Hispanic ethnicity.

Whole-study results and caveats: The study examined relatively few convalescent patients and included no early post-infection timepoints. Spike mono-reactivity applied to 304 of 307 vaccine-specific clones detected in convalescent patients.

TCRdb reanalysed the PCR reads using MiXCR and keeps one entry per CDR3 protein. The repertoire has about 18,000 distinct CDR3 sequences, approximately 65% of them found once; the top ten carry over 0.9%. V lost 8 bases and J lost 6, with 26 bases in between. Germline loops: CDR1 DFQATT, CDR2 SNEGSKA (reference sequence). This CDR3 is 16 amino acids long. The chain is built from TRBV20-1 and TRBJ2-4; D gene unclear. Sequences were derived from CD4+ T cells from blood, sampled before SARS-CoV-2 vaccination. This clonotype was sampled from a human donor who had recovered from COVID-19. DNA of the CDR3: TGCAGTACCTCCCTGTCGGGCCTCACCCGTCGAAACATTCAGTACTTC. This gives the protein CSTSLSGLTRRNIQYF.